This T cell receptor beta chain was recovered during a study of type 1 and type 2 diabetes patients. Amplification started from genomic DNA. Multiplex PCR with 30 forward and 13 reverse primers amplified the TCR beta CDR3. MiXCR was run by TCRdb on the multiplex PCR reads, yielding one entry per CDR3 protein. Among under 300,000 distinct CDR3 sequences listed, around 47% were seen once. By its share, this clonotype is medium-sized. Its antigen is currently unknown. The study's findings and limits: Unmatched age and gender across groups might bias interpretation.

The CDR3 is 13 amino acids. The V segment lost 5 bases and the J segment 5 bases; nucleotides outside the gene matches: 9. CDR1 DFQATT and CDR2 SNEGSKA come from the germline V gene (reference sequence). This receptor was identified in a man between 18 and 29 years old with type 2 diabetes. The specimen was peripheral blood mononuclear cells (PBMCs). The chain joins TRBV20-1 to TRBJ2-7, with 7 bases that match TRBD1. The chain's CDR3 is CSAGIYRGNEQYF. In nucleotides, the CDR3 is TGCAGTGCTGGGATATACAGGGGTAACGAGCAGTACTTC.